These 30 T cell receptor beta chains were sequenced from one sample in a study of T cell responses to AZD1222 COVID-19 vaccine (dated by TCRdb to 2020 to 2023). The time point label, as the study defines it: baseline before first vaccination. The library came from the immunoSEQ multiplex PCR assay. Not all clones reach the TCRdb copy of this immuneACCESS table, which keeps in-frame sequences only. Checked studies attribute under half of the gap to unresolved V genes and leave the rest unexplained. This sample holds 150,000 to 200,000 clones; around nine tenths were observed only once. The top ten clones comprise approximately 0.49% of the sample. The source material was peripheral blood, sampled on day 0 of AZD1222 vaccination. These receptors were obtained from an adult in good health.

This clone was detected once. This chain connects TRBV9 to TRBJ1-3; 7 positions match TRBD1. Germline V gene sequence: CDR1 SGDLS, CDR2 YYNGEE. The CDR3 loop spans 14 amino acids. Trimming cost V 4 bases and J 4 bases; bases outside gene matches: 5. The CDR3 reads CASSTRQGGNTIYF. CDR3 DNA sequence: TGTGCCAGCAGCACCCGACAGGGAGGAAACACCATATATTTT.

The chain couples TRBV6-1 to TRBJ2-1; 8 bases align to TRBD2. This CDR3 is built from 16 residues. Germline values: CDR1 MNHNS, CDR2 SASEGT. The V segment lost 3 bases and the J segment 2 bases; nucleotides outside the gene matches: 6. This CDR3 reads CASSDPGTRTYNEQFF. DNA for the CDR3: TGTGCCAGCAGTGATCCCGGGACTAGAACCTACAATGAGCAGTTCTTC.

The chain combines TRBV3-1 (or the pseudogene TRBV3-2) with TRBJ2-3; D is perhaps TRBD2 (6 bases). With 0 bases removed from V and 1 base from J, the gap between germline ends came to 8 bases. Germline V gene data show CDR1 as LGHDT and CDR2 as YNNKEL (reference sequence). The length of the CDR3 is 15 residues. This CDR3 reads CASSQDSGGTDTQYF. CDR3 bases: TGTGCCAGCAGCCAAGATTCGGGAGGCACAGATACGCAGTATTTT.

The chain uses TRBV6-1 and TRBJ2-1, with TRBD2 matching over 7 bases. Germline CDR1 and CDR2: MNHNS and SASEGT. The V and J ends lost 3 bases and 4 bases, in that order; junction bases with no gene match: 6. The CDR3 is made up of 15 amino acids. The CDR3 DNA reads as TGTGCCAGCAGTGAGTCTAGCGGACCTTACAATGAGCAGTTCTTC. It codes for CASSESSGPYNEQFF.

The CDR3 loop reads CAWSVHRPGELFF. The CDR3 DNA follows: TGTGCCTGGAGTGTACACCGTCCCGGGGAGCTGTTTTTT. V gene TRBV30 combines with J gene TRBJ2-2, with D unresolved. V was cut by 0 bases and J by 6 bases, with 8 bases left in between. The CDR3 runs 13 residues. Germline V gene lookup returns CDR1 GTSNPN and CDR2 SVGIG (reference sequence).

This clone was seen more than once but under ten times. The chain recombines TRBV28 with TRBJ2-7; D ambiguous. Germline V gene data show CDR1 as MDHEN and CDR2 as SYDVKM. The CDR3 runs 12 residues. CDR3 in DNA: TGTGCTACCATGAAAACCTCCTACGAGCAGTACTTC. Translated, it gives CATMKTSYEQYF.

V gene TRBV5-1 combines with J gene TRBJ2-7; 8 bases are shared with TRBD2. The ends lost 6 bases at V and 1 base at J; junction bases unmatched: 0. The CDR3 totals 12 residues. The germline CDR1 and CDR2 sequences are SGHRS and YFSETQ. Here the CDR3 reads CASTGGSYEQYF. As DNA, the CDR3 is TGCGCCAGCACGGGGGGGTCCTACGAGCAGTACTTC.

The rearrangement uses TRBV25-1 and TRBJ2-7; maybe TRBD2 (6 bases). In germline, CDR1 is MGHDK, CDR2 SYGVNS. The ends were cut back, 7 bases at V and 1 base at J, with 14 bases in the middle. The CDR3 totals 14 residues. The CDR3 DNA reads TGTGCCAGCACCGACTGGGGGACTTCCTACGAGCAGTACTTC. Amino acid sequence: CASTDWGTSYEQYF.

The V call is TRBV18, the J call TRBJ1-5; maybe TRBD1 (5 bases). Between the trimmed V and J ends, which lost 3 bases and 5 bases, there was a span of 14 bases. This CDR3 comprises 15 residues. In germline, CDR1 is KGHSH, CDR2 LQKENI. CDR3 DNA sequence: TGTGCCAGCTCACCTACGGGGGTTGGCGATCAGCCCCAGCATTTT. This encodes CASSPTGVGDQPQHF.

The chain combines TRBV7-2 with TRBJ1-2; D is possibly TRBD1 (5 bases). This CDR3 has 15 amino acids. The V gene lost 5 bases and the J gene lost 4 bases, with 17 bases spanning the gap. CDR1 and CDR2 (germline): SGHTA, FQGNSA. This CDR3 is CASSPTVTQGYGYTF. CDR3 nucleotides: TGTGCCAGCAGCCCGACAGTAACCCAGGGCTATGGCTACACCTTC.

The V call is TRBV7-3, the J call TRBJ1-2; TRBD1 matches at 10 bases. The trim removed 2 bases at V and 5 bases at J, leaving 8 bases unmatched. CDR1 and CDR2 from the germline V gene are SGHTA and FQGTGA. CDR3 length: 16 amino acids. Here the CDR3 DNA reads TGTGCCAGCAGCTTAGGCGCACGGGACAGGGGTTATGGCTACACCTTC. This sequence encodes CASSLGARDRGYGYTF.

The chain is built from TRBV6-2 or TRBV6-3 and TRBJ2-3; 13 bases are a match to TRBD2. This CDR3 region has 15 residues. V trimming: 0 bases; J trimming: 8 bases; junction bases outside the gene matches: 2. The V gene's germline CDR1 is MNHEY and CDR2 SVGEGT. The CDR3 sequence: CASSYSRLAGGTQYF. The CDR3 coding sequence is TGTGCCAGCAGTTACTCGAGACTAGCGGGGGGTACGCAGTATTTT.

V gene TRBV24-1 combines with J gene TRBJ1-2; D gene ambiguous. The CDR3 sequence is 11 residues long. Germline-derived CDR1 and CDR2 are KGHDR and SFDVKD. With 1 base removed from V and 8 bases from J, the gap between germline ends came to 4 bases. The CDR3 region has the DNA TGTGCCACCAGTGATTTTGGGGGCTACACCTTC. The encoded protein is CATSDFGGYTF.

The rearrangement uses TRBV20-1 and TRBJ1-1; D possibly corresponds to TRBD1 (5 bases). V was shortened by 6 bases and J by 0 bases, with 14 bases between the two germline ends. There are 14 residues in the CDR3. Germline values: CDR1 DFQATT, CDR2 SNEGSKA (reference sequence). The DNA of the CDR3 is TGCAGTGCCAGTCGGGGGAATATGAACACTGAAGCTTTCTTT. Protein product: CSASRGNMNTEAFF.

V and J are TRBV4-1 and TRBJ1-1, with 9 nucleotides matching TRBD1. The CDR3 extends over 16 amino acids. From germline, CDR1 is MGHRA and CDR2 YSYEKL. The V segment lost 0 bases and the J segment 1 base; nucleotides outside the gene matches: 3. CDR3 residues: CASSQDGQGRNTEAFF. The CDR3 DNA reads as TGCGCCAGCAGCCAAGATGGACAGGGGAGGAACACTGAAGCTTTCTTT.

This rearrangement joins TRBV5-5 to TRBJ1-1; D unresolved. CDR3 size: 13 residues. Trimming shortened V by 2 bases and J by 6 bases, and 11 bases separated the two germline ends. Germline V gene data show CDR1 as SGHKS and CDR2 as YYEKEE (reference sequence). The CDR3, as DNA: TGTGCCAGCAGCTTACCTGGTGGGGCTGAAGCTTTCTTT. Translated, it gives CASSLPGGAEAFF.

J is TRBJ2-7 and V is TRBV6-1; D ambiguous. V lost 3 bases, J lost 0 bases, and 15 bases lay in between. The length of the CDR3 is 16 residues. The germline gives CDR1 MNHNS, CDR2 SASEGT. The CDR3 reads CASSDRGLVSSYEQYF. The DNA of the CDR3 is TGTGCCAGCAGTGACCGTGGTTTGGTTAGCTCCTACGAGCAGTACTTC.

This sequence joins TRBV28 and TRBJ2-3; 7 bases fit TRBD1. Germline V gene data show CDR1 as MDHEN and CDR2 as SYDVKM. V dropped 5 bases and J dropped 5; count of bases not matched to a gene: 16. CDR3 length: 17 amino acids. CDR3: CASSPLGLGGDGDTQYF. In nucleotides, the CDR3 is TGTGCCAGCAGTCCTCTGGGGTTAGGGGGCGATGGAGATACGCAGTATTTT.

V is TRBV5-6 and J is TRBJ2-1, with 10 bases fitting TRBD2. CDR3 length: 15 amino acids. V was clipped by 5 bases and J by 4 bases; unmatched bases: 6. Germline V lookup: CDR1 SGHDT, CDR2 YYEEEE. The CDR3 reads CASSYSSGSYNEQFF. The DNA for the CDR3 is TGTGCCAGCAGTTATTCTAGCGGGAGTTACAATGAGCAGTTCTTC.

The chain links TRBV7-2 to TRBJ1-5, with D uncertain. CDR3 length: 14 amino acids. V gave up 2 bases and J gave up 4 bases, with 9 bases separating them. In germline, CDR1 is SGHTA, CDR2 FQGNSA. CDR3: CASSLTALNQPQHF. CDR3 sequence (DNA): TGTGCCAGCAGCTTAACGGCGTTAAATCAGCCCCAGCATTTT. Drawing the rest from reference TRBV7-2 and TRBJ1-5, the complete variable domain is GAGVSQSPSNKVTEKGKDVELRCDPISGHTALYWYRQSLGQGLEFLIYFQGNSAPDKSGLPSDRFSAERTGGSVSTLTIQRTQQEDSAVYLCASSLTALNQPQHFGDGTRLSIL.

A word on this clone: Other DNA sequences in this sample translate to the same CDR3. CDR3: CASSPGQGSYEQYF. CDR3 nucleotides: TGTGCCAGCAGCCCGGGACAGGGCTCCTACGAGCAGTACTTC. V gene TRBV3-1 (or the pseudogene TRBV3-2) combines with J gene TRBJ2-7, with 9 bases lining up with TRBD1. The V segment lost 4 bases and the J segment 0 bases; nucleotides outside the gene matches: 1. Germline CDR1 and CDR2: LGHDT and YNNKEL (reference sequence). The CDR3 runs 14 residues.

The chain is built from TRBV20-1 and TRBJ2-3; 11 nucleotides line up with TRBD2. V gave up 3 bases and J gave up 9 bases; unmatched junction bases: 2. The CDR3 has 12 residues. Per the germline V gene, CDR1 is DFQATT and CDR2 is SNEGSKA (reference sequence). Here the CDR3 DNA reads TGCAGTGCTAGTAGCGGGAGGGCAACGCAGTATTTT. Residues: CSASSGRATQYF.

The J gene is TRBJ2-7, the V gene TRBV2; the D gene could be TRBD1 or TRBD2 (6 bases each). Trimming left V 1 base short and J 3 bases short, with 19 bases between. The CDR3 covers 17 residues. Germline CDR1 and CDR2: SNHLY and FYNNEI. DNA of the CDR3: TGTGCCAGCAGTGAAGTCTCACAGGGTCTGGGGGGCTACGAGCAGTACTTC. This translates into CASSEVSQGLGGYEQYF. Full variable domain (outside the CDR3, taken from reference TRBV2 and TRBJ2-7): EPEVTQTPSHQVTQMGQEVILRCVPISNHLYFYWYRQILGQKVEFLVSFYNNEISEKSEIFDDQFSVERPDGSNFTLKIRSTKLEDSAMYFCASSEVSQGLGGYEQYFGPGTRLTVT.

This clone was picked up one time. The chain uses TRBV23-1 and TRBJ2-3, with 7 bases matching TRBD1. TRBV23-1 is flagged as an ORF with uncertain function. The CDR3 spans 16 residues. V trimming: 3 bases; J trimming: 3 bases; junction bases outside the gene matches: 9. CDR3 protein: CASSQFQGDETDTQYF. In DNA form, the CDR3 reads TGCGCCAGCAGTCAGTTCCAGGGGGATGAGACAGATACGCAGTATTTT.

This clone was recorded once. V usage is TRBV4-1 and J usage is TRBJ2-1; 10 bases line up with TRBD1. The length of the CDR3 is 15 residues. Germline lookup yields CDR1 MGHRA and CDR2 YSYEKL. V shed 3 bases, J shed 9 bases, and the junction held 8 bases outside the gene matches. The CDR3 DNA sequence: TGCGCCAGCAGCCACCACGGACAGGGGGTGAGTGAGCAGTTCTTC. Protein: CASSHHGQGVSEQFF.

The chain carries TRBV2 and TRBJ2-4; D is unresolved. Germline CDR1 reads SNHLY; CDR2 reads FYNNEI. Deletions cut 2 bases from V and 0 bases from J, with 14 bases between. This CDR3 region has 17 residues. The CDR3 DNA follows: TGTGCCAGCAGTGAATTGGCTAGTAAGGCAGCCAAAAACATTCAGTACTTC. Its protein is CASSELASKAAKNIQYF. Full variable domain (missing parts from reference TRBV2 and TRBJ2-4): EPEVTQTPSHQVTQMGQEVILRCVPISNHLYFYWYRQILGQKVEFLVSFYNNEISEKSEIFDDQFSVERPDGSNFTLKIRSTKLEDSAMYFCASSELASKAAKNIQYFGAGTRLSVL.

The chain recombines TRBV14 with TRBJ1-2; D is uncertain. The CDR3 runs 15 residues. V lost 0 bases, J lost 2 bases, and 10 bases lay in between. The V gene's germline CDR1 is SGHDN and CDR2 FVKESK. CDR3 residues: CASSQDGQANYGYTF. For the CDR3, the DNA is TGTGCCAGCAGCCAAGATGGCCAGGCGAACTATGGCTACACCTTC.

This chain links TRBV19 with TRBJ2-7, with TRBD1 as a possible D gene (7 bases). The ends were cut back, 10 bases at V and 2 bases at J, with 21 bases in the middle. The CDR3 contains 15 residues. Germline assignment: CDR1 LNHDA and CDR2 SQIVND (reference sequence). The CDR3 nucleotides are TGTGCCACCGCGCAGGGGGACTTTAGTACCTACGAGCAGTACTTC. It yields the protein CATAQGDFSTYEQYF.

This sequence joins TRBV5-4 and TRBJ2-1; 7 nucleotides line up with TRBD2. The length of the CDR3 is 15 residues. With 5 bases clipped from V and 1 base from J, the junction kept 6 bases outside the gene matches. CDR1 SGHNT and CDR2 YYREEE come from the germline V gene (reference sequence). The CDR3 region is CASSLWGGSYNEQFF. The DNA for the CDR3 is TGTGCCAGCAGTCTGTGGGGAGGGTCCTACAATGAGCAGTTCTTC.

CDR3: CASSYRGYGNEQFF. The CDR3 region has the DNA TGTGCCAGCAGTTACAGGGGTTACGGCAATGAGCAGTTCTTC. The gene calls are TRBV6-5 and TRBJ2-1; D perhaps matches TRBD1 (5 bases). This CDR3 spans 14 amino acids. V gave up 2 bases and J gave up 6 bases, with 11 bases separating them. Germline V gene sequence: CDR1 MNHEY, CDR2 SVGAGI.